The 28 T cell receptor beta chains below all came from one sample that was sequenced in a study of Graves' ophthalmopathy and Graves' hyperthyroidism. Using RNA transcripts, the TCR beta CDR3 regions were amplified. First-round RT-PCR employed HTBI primers, with a second-round multiplex PCR after it. TCRdb redid the calling of the multiplex PCR reads with MiXCR, one entry per CDR3 protein. The sample includes 650,000 to 900,000 distinct CDR3 sequences, 40% of them seen just once. The specimen was peripheral blood. These receptors came from an adult man with Graves' ophthalmopathy.

As for this clonotype: The germline gene is not matched at one end of the junction; a read error may be the cause. The chain carries TRBV10-2 and TRBJ1-6; D unresolved. From germline, CDR1 is WSHSY and CDR2 SAAADI. This CDR3 contains 15 residues. CDR3 DNA sequence: TGCGCCAGCAGTGAGGGCAGATCCTACAATTCACCCCTCCACTTT. Residues: CASSEGRSYNSPLHF.

This clonotype was seen at least ten times. The chain employs TRBV11-2 and TRBJ1-1, with TRBD1 as a possible D gene (5 bases). V lost 1 base, J lost 1 base, and 10 bases lay in between. Germline CDR1 and CDR2: SGHAT and FQNNGV. This CDR3 has 15 amino acids. The CDR3 is CASSLGRGRNTEAFF. Here the CDR3 DNA reads TGTGCCAGCAGCTTAGGGAGGGGCCGGAACACTGAAGCTTTCTTT.

A remark on this clonotype: Being one base from a much bigger clone, this may be a read error. The CDR3 nucleotides read TGTGTCAGCAGGGAGGTCGGTTCCTACGAGCAGTACTTC. Its translation is CVSREVGSYEQYF. The chain has TRBV2 and TRBJ2-7, with a tentative D call TRBD2 (6 bases). CDR3 length equals 13 residues. Germline loops: CDR1 SNHLY, CDR2 FYNNEI.

This clonotype was seen at least ten times. The V gene is TRBV25-1, the J gene TRBJ2-7; maybe TRBD1 (6 bases). Trimming removed 3 bases at V and 6 bases at J, with 12 bases between. CDR1 and CDR2 from the germline V gene are MGHDK and SYGVNS. The CDR3 sequence is 13 residues long. The CDR3 region has the DNA TGTGCCAGCAGTGAGGTAGTACAGGGCGAGCAGTACTTC. The encoded protein is CASSEVVQGEQYF.

This clonotype was found many times. The chain joins TRBV6-5 to TRBJ1-6; D remains unclear. The germline gives CDR1 MNHEY, CDR2 SVGAGI. The CDR3 loop spans 13 amino acids. The V and J ends lost 6 bases and 6 bases respectively, with 9 bases between them. The DNA for the CDR3 is TGTGCCAGCAGCCAAGGTCGTAATTCACCCCTCCACTTT. Protein product: CASSQGRNSPLHF.

This clonotype was seen at least ten times. This chain uses TRBV7-2 with TRBJ2-6; D unresolved. Germline CDR1 SGHTA, CDR2 FQGNSA. The ends were cut back, 1 base at V and 0 bases at J, with 4 bases in the middle. The CDR3 covers 15 residues. The CDR3 DNA follows: TGTGCCAGCAGCTTAGTGGACTCTGGGGCCAACGTCCTGACTTTC. Translation: CASSLVDSGANVLTF.

This clonotype came up many times. The CDR3 region has the DNA TGCAGCGTTGTAGCGGGACCAACTAATGAAAAACTGTTTTTT. This sequence encodes CSVVAGPTNEKLFF. The rearrangement uses TRBV29-1 and TRBJ1-4; tentatively, D is TRBD1 (5 bases). The V gene's germline CDR1 is SQVTM and CDR2 ANQGSEA. This CDR3 is built from 14 residues. V dropped 4 bases and J dropped 0 bases, with 9 bases sitting between them.

Note on this clonotype: The junction departs from the called germline gene at one end, perhaps through a read error. The V call is TRBV10-2, the J call TRBJ1-1; TRBD1 matches 7 bases. The length of the CDR3 is 15 residues. CDR1 is WSHSY and CDR2 is SAAADI in the germline V gene. CDR3 DNA: TGTGCCAGCAGTTACGTCCGGGACAGACAAACTGAAGCTTTCTTT. Translated, it gives CASSYVRDRQTEAFF.

As regards this clonotype: A much bigger clone sits one base away, suggesting this may be a read error. This chain connects TRBV7-8 to TRBJ1-1; D remains ambiguous. The CDR3 sequence is 13 residues long. The germline V gene encodes CDR1 SGHVS and CDR2 FQNEAQ. Trimming removed 5 bases at V and 8 bases at J, with 15 bases between. Here the CDR3 DNA reads TGTGCCAGCAGCGTGGGCGGTACTAGAGAAGCTTTCTTT. Translated: CASSVGGTREAFF.

This chain joins TRBV19 and TRBJ2-7, with D possibly being TRBD1 or TRBD2 (5 bases each). The CDR3 loop spans 13 amino acids. V lost 8 bases, J lost 1 base, and 12 bases lay in between. CDR1 is LNHDA and CDR2 is SQIVND in the germline V gene (reference sequence). The CDR3 sequence: CASGGRESYEQYF. In DNA, the CDR3 is TGTGCCAGTGGAGGCAGGGAGTCCTACGAGCAGTACTTC.

Worth noting for this clonotype: A read error may be the cause here, since a much bigger clone is one base away. J is TRBJ2-5 and V is TRBV20-1; unclear D gene. V was trimmed by 6 bases and J by 5 bases, leaving 7 bases between them. This CDR3 is 10 amino acids long. Germline CDR1 and CDR2: DFQATT and SNEGSKA (reference sequence). The CDR3 DNA reads TGCAGTGCCCACCGGGAGACCCAGTACTTC. Translating it yields CSAHRETQYF.

This clonotype was counted many times. The chain recombines TRBV7-6 with TRBJ2-5, with TRBD1 identical over 8 bases. V lost 5 bases, J lost 5 bases, and 10 bases stayed unmatched. CDR3 length: 15 residues. The V gene's germline CDR1 is SGHVS and CDR2 FNYEAQ. In DNA, the CDR3 is TGTGCCAGCAGCCGGACCGGGACAGGCTATGAGACCCAGTACTTC. It specifies CASSRTGTGYETQYF.

As concerns this clonotype: Here the CDR3 omits its conserved ending phenylalanine or tryptophan, so a read error is the likely source. Because the CDR3's place on the DNA is in doubt, the DNA is left out and the CDR3 is given as listed by TCRdb. V and J are TRBV19 and TRBJ1-4; TRBD1 reflects the table's D call only, with no check against the DNA. CDR1 and CDR2 from the germline V gene are LNHDA and SQIVND (reference sequence). The CDR3 region is 8 residues in length, termini included. CDR3 sequence: CASSIGAG.

In regard to this clonotype: A read error is possible here, since a much larger clone lies one base away. V is TRBV10-3 and J is TRBJ1-6, with 9 bases that match TRBD1. The germline CDR1 and CDR2 sequences are ENHRY and SYGVKD. The CDR3 consists of 15 residues. The chain's CDR3 is CASSYLDRGNSPLHF. The CDR3 region has the DNA TGTGCCAGCAGTTACTTGGACAGGGGTAATTCACCCCTCCACTTT.

This clonotype was counted ten times or more. This chain joins TRBV7-9 and TRBJ2-7, with 7 nucleotides matching TRBD2. V dropped 5 bases and J dropped 2; count of bases not matched to a gene: 6. The germline gives CDR1 SEHNR, CDR2 FQNEAQ (reference sequence). CDR3 length: 14 residues. Here the CDR3 reads CASSPGGAAYEQYF. The CDR3 DNA sequence: TGTGCCAGCAGCCCGGGAGGCGCGGCCTACGAGCAGTACTTC.

This rearrangement joins TRBV9 to TRBJ2-5; no definite D call. V lost 4 bases, J lost 4 bases, and 11 bases lay in between. The CDR3 totals 13 residues. Germline V gives CDR1 SGDLS, CDR2 YYNGEE. The CDR3, as DNA: TGTGCCAGCAGCCAAGTAGGATTAGAGACCCAGTACTTC. It encodes CASSQVGLETQYF.

This clonotype was detected many times. This chain joins TRBV29-1 and TRBJ2-7, with a weak D call TRBD1 (6 bases). Germline lookup yields CDR1 SQVTM and CDR2 ANQGSEA. V dropped 1 base and J dropped 1 base, with 26 bases sitting between them. The length of the CDR3 is 19 residues. The CDR3 DNA reads as TGCAGCGTTGAAGTTTACCGTCTAACAGGGAGTCGGAGATCCTACGAGCAGTACTTC. Its protein product is CSVEVYRLTGSRRSYEQYF.

The chain joins TRBV10-3 to TRBJ1-5, with 9 positions matching TRBD1. There are 17 residues in the CDR3. Per the germline V gene, CDR1 is ENHRY and CDR2 is SYGVKD. Trimming removed 10 bases from V and 2 bases from J; junction bases left unmatched: 15. The DNA of the CDR3 is TGTGCCAGCAGCCACTACACAGGGGGCTATCGCAATCAGCCCCAGCATTTT. Translating it yields CASSHYTGGYRNQPQHF.

A word on this clonotype: This may arise from a read error, as a much more abundant clone is one base away. The rearrangement joins TRBV6-6 to TRBJ1-5; perhaps TRBD1 as D (6 bases). Germline V lookup: CDR1 MNHNY, CDR2 SVGAGI (reference sequence). The CDR3 has 12 amino acids. In DNA, the CDR3 is TGTGCCAGCGAACAGGGTAATCAGCTCCAGCATTTT. Its translation is CASEQGNQLQHF.

This clonotype has a count of ten or more. The chain is built from TRBV24-1 and TRBJ2-7; 7 nucleotides agree with TRBD1. V shed 7 bases and J 3 bases; nucleotides not matched to a gene: 5. CDR1 is KGHDR, CDR2 SFDVKD, per germline. CDR3 length equals 13 residues. The CDR3 reads CATSQRQGYEQYF. The CDR3 bases are TGTGCCACCAGCCAAAGACAGGGCTACGAGCAGTACTTC.

V gene TRBV7-9 combines with J gene TRBJ2-2, with D unclear. CDR3 length: 14 residues. V lost 9 bases and J lost 4, with 15 bases in between. Germline V CDR1 and CDR2: SEHNR, FQNEAQ (reference sequence). The CDR3 nucleotides are TGTGCCAGTCGAAAGGGTAGTACCACCGGGGAGCTGTTTTTT. This codes for CASRKGSTTGELFF.

The table lists this clonotype with a few counts. The gene calls are TRBV5-6 and TRBJ1-6; D unclear. The germline V and J ends were trimmed by 0 bases and 3 bases, with 7 bases remaining between them. The CDR3 runs to 15 residues. Germline V lookup: CDR1 SGHDT, CDR2 YYEEEE. The CDR3 DNA reads TGTGCCAGCAGCTTGGGAGCAGTCTATAATTCACCCCTCCACTTT. This gives the protein CASSLGAVYNSPLHF.

The chain employs TRBV7-9 and TRBJ2-5; D is perhaps TRBD1 or TRBD2 (5 bases each). This CDR3 region has 16 residues. Trimming took 5 bases from V and 5 from J, leaving 21 bases between them. CDR1 and CDR2 from the germline V gene are SEHNR and FQNEAQ (reference sequence). CDR3 sequence: CASSHSYGAAVETQYF. The CDR3 bases are TGTGCCAGCAGCCATTCGTACGGGGCGGCGGTGGAGACCCAGTACTTC.

The table lists this clonotype with a few counts. The CDR3 nucleotides read TGCGCCAGCAGCCAAGGGGCGTCCTATAATTCACCCCTCCACTTT. This codes for CASSQGASYNSPLHF. This chain joins TRBV4-3 and TRBJ1-6; unclear D gene. The CDR3 covers 15 residues. V dropped 1 base and J dropped 1 base, with 5 bases sitting between them. CDR1 is LGHNA, CDR2 YSLEER, per germline.

This clonotype was seen just once. The V gene is TRBV15, the J gene TRBJ1-2, with a possible D match to TRBD1 (5 bases). Germline CDR1 is LNHNV and CDR2 is YYDKDF (reference sequence). Between the trimmed V and J ends, which lost 3 bases and 3 bases, there was a span of 26 bases. This CDR3 contains 19 residues. The CDR3 loop is CATSSGTSGGPDQDYGYTF. CDR3 sequence (DNA): TGTGCCACCAGCAGCGGGACCAGCGGTGGGCCAGACCAGGACTATGGCTACACCTTC.

This clonotype was detected once. The rearrangement joins TRBV2 to TRBJ2-5; TRBD2 agrees at 9 bases. The germline CDR1 and CDR2 sequences are SNHLY and FYNNEI. V lost 6 bases and J lost 4; bases outside the gene matches: 9. This CDR3 has 15 amino acids. This chain's CDR3 is CASSPLGGGAETQYF. DNA of the CDR3: TGTGCCAGCAGCCCCCTTGGCGGGGGGGCAGAGACCCAGTACTTC.

The sample holds many counts of this clonotype. The rearrangement links TRBV5-1 to TRBJ1-5, with a tentative D call TRBD1 (6 bases). In germline, CDR1 is SGHRS, CDR2 YFSETQ. The germline V and J ends were trimmed by 0 bases and 7 bases, with 11 bases remaining between them. The CDR3 has 14 residues. The DNA for the CDR3 is TGCGCCAGCAGCTTGGGGGAGGGGGGACAGCCCCAGCATTTT. It specifies CASSLGEGGQPQHF. Drawing the rest from reference TRBV5-1 and TRBJ1-5, the complete variable domain is KAGVTQTPRYLIKTRGQQVTLSCSPISGHRSVSWYQQTPGQGLQFLFEYFSETQRNKGNFPGRFSGRQFSNSRSEMNVSTLELGDSALYLCASSLGEGGQPQHFGDGTRLSIL.

This clonotype was observed many times. The V call is TRBV7-9, the J call TRBJ1-6, with a tentative D call TRBD1 (6 bases). The V and J ends lost 5 bases and 0 bases respectively, with 14 bases between them. This CDR3 contains 17 residues. Per the germline V gene, CDR1 is SEHNR and CDR2 is FQNEAQ (reference sequence). CDR3 loop: CASSPGQSGSYNSPLHF. CDR3 nucleotide sequence: TGTGCCAGCAGCCCTGGACAGTCGGGCTCCTATAATTCACCCCTCCACTTT.